This T cell receptor beta chain was observed in a study of technical replicates of blood from several donors. The CDR3 has 15 residues. Germline assignment: CDR1 SGHRS and CDR2 YFSETQ. Trimming cost V 2 bases and J 6 bases; bases outside gene matches: 2. Sequencing used immunoSEQ multiplex PCR; TCRdb keeps in-frame clones, though not all of them. Here the sample spans about 94,000 clones, 90% to 97% being singletons. Sequenced: T cells isolated from PBMCs. The chain employs TRBV5-1 and TRBJ2-1; 13 bases map to TRBD2. This clonotype originated in a human donor in good health. The CDR3 sequence: CASSFTSGRANEQFF. CDR3 in DNA: TGCGCCAGCAGCTTCACTAGCGGGAGGGCCAATGAGCAGTTCTTC. The full variable domain, completed using reference TRBV5-1 and TRBJ2-1, is KAGVTQTPRYLIKTRGQQVTLSCSPISGHRSVSWYQQTPGQGLQFLFEYFSETQRNKGNFPGRFSGRQFSNSRSEMNVSTLELGDSALYLCASSFTSGRANEQFFGPGTRLTVL.